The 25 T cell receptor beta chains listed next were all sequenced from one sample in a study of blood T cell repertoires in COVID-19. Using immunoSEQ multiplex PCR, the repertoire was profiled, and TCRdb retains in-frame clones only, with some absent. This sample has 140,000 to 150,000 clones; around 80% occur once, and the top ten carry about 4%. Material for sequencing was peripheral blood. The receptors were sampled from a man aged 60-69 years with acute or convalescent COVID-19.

The CDR3 loop is CASSTTGAFYEQYF. As DNA, the CDR3 is TGTGCCAGCAGCACGACAGGGGCTTTCTACGAGCAGTACTTC. J is TRBJ2-7 and V is TRBV5-4; 8 nucleotides match TRBD1. V was pared by 4 bases and J by 3 bases, with 6 bases of the junction left unmatched. Germline V gene data show CDR1 as SGHNT and CDR2 as YYREEE (reference sequence). The CDR3 has 14 amino acids.

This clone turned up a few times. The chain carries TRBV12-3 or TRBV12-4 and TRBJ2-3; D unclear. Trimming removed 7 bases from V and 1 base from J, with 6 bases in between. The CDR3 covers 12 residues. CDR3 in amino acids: CASTRGTDTQYF. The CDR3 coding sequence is TGTGCCAGCACCCGAGGCACAGATACGCAGTATTTT.

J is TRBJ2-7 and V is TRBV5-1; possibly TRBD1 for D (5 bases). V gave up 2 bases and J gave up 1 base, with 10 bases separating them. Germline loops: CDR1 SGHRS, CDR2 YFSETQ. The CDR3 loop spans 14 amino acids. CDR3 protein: CASSFRQGSYEQYF. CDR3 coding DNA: TGCGCCAGCAGCTTCAGGCAGGGATCCTACGAGCAGTACTTC.

The CDR3 DNA is TGCGCCAGCAGCTTCGGACAGTACTACGAGCAGTACTTC. It specifies CASSFGQYYEQYF. V is TRBV5-1 and J is TRBJ2-7; TRBD1 is a possible D gene (6 bases). The CDR3 has 13 amino acids. Trimming took 2 bases from V and 3 from J, leaving 9 bases between them. From germline, CDR1 is SGHRS and CDR2 YFSETQ.

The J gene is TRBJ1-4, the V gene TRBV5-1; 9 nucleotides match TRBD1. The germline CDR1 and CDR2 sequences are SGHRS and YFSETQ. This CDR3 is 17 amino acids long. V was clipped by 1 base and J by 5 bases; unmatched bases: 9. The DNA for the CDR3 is TGCGCCAGCAGCTTGACGGGACAGGGAAACCCGAATGAAAAACTGTTTTTT. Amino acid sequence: CASSLTGQGNPNEKLFF.

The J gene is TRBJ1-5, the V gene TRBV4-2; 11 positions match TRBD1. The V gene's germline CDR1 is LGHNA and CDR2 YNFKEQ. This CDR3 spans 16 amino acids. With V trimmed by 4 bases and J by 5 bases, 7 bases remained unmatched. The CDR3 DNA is TGTGCCAGCAGCCCCGGGACAGGGGGATTCGATCAGCCCCAGCATTTT. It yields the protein CASSPGTGGFDQPQHF.

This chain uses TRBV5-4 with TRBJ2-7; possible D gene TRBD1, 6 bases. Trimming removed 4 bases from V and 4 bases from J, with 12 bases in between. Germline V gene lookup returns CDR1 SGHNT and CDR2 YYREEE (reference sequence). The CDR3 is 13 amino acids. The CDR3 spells CASSPTGRYEQYF. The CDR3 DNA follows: TGTGCCAGCAGCCCTACAGGGCGGTACGAGCAGTACTTC.

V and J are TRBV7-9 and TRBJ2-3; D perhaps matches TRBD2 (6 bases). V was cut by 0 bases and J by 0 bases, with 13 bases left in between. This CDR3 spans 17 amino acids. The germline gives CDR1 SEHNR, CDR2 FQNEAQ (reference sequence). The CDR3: CASSLAKASASTDTQYF. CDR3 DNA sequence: TGTGCCAGCAGCTTAGCGAAGGCTAGCGCAAGCACAGATACGCAGTATTTT. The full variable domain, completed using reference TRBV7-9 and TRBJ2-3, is DTGVSQNPRHKITKRGQNVTFRCDPISEHNRLYWYRQTLGQGPEFLTYFQNEAQLEKSRLLSDRFSAERPKGSFSTLEIQRTEQGDSAMYLCASSLAKASASTDTQYFGPGTRLTVL.

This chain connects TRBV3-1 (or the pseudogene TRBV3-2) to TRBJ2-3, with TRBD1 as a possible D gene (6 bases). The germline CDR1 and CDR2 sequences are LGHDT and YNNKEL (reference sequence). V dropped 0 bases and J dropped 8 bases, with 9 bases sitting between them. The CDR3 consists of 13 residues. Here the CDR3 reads CASSQDRDTTQYF. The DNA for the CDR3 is TGTGCCAGCAGCCAAGATCGGGACACTACGCAGTATTTT.

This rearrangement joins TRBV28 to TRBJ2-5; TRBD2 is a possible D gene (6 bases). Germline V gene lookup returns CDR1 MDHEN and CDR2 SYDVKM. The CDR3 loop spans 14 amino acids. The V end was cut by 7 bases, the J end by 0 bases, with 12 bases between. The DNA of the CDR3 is TGTGCCAGCACCGACGGAGGGAACCAAGAGACCCAGTACTTC. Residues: CASTDGGNQETQYF.

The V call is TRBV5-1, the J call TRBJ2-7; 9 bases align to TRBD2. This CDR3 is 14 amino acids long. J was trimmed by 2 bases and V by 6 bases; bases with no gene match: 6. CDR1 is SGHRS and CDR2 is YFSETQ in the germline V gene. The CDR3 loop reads CASTGVAGAYEQYF. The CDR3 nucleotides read TGCGCCAGCACCGGGGTAGCGGGAGCCTACGAGCAGTACTTC.

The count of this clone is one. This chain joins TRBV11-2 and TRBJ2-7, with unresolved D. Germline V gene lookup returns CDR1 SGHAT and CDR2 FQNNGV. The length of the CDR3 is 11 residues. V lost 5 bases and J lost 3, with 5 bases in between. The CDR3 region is CASSPLYEQYF. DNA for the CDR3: TGTGCCAGCAGCCCCCTCTACGAGCAGTACTTC.

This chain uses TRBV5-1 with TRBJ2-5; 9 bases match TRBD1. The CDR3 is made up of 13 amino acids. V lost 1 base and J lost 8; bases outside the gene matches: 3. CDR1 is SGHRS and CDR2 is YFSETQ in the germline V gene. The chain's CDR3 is CASSLTQGATQYF. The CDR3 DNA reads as TGCGCCAGCAGCTTGACACAGGGGGCCACCCAGTACTTC.

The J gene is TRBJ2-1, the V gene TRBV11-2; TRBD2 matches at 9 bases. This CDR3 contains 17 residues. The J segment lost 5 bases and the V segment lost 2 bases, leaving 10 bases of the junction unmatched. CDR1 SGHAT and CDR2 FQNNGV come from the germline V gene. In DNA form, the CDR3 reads TGTGCCAGCAGCTTATCACGAGGGACTAGCCTCGACAATGAGCAGTTCTTC. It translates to CASSLSRGTSLDNEQFF.

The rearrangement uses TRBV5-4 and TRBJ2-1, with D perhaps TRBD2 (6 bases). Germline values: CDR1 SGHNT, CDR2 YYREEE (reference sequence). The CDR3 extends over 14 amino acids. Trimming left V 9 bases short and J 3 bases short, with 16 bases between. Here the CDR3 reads CANSRDLLYNEQFF. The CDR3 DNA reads TGTGCCAACTCGCGGGACTTGCTCTACAATGAGCAGTTCTTC.

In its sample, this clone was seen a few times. DNA for the CDR3: TGTGCCAGCGGCAGGGGAAACGAGAATGAAAAACTGTTTTTT. It encodes CASGRGNENEKLFF. The chain combines TRBV5-4 with TRBJ1-4; perhaps TRBD1 as D (6 bases). Trimming stripped 7 bases from V and 5 bases from J, with 15 bases between. Germline V gene sequence: CDR1 SGHNT, CDR2 YYREEE (reference sequence). The CDR3 runs to 14 residues. Filled out from reference TRBV5-4 and TRBJ1-4, the complete variable domain reads ETGVTQSPTHLIKTRGQQVTLRCSSQSGHNTVSWYQQALGQGPQFIFQYYREEENGRGNFPPRFSGLQFPNYSSELNVNALELDDSALYLCASGRGNENEKLFFGSGTQLSVL.

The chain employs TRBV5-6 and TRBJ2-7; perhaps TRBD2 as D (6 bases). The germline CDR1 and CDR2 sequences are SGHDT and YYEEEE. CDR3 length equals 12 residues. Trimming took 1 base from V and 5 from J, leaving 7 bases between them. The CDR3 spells CASSLWGDEQYF. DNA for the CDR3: TGTGCCAGCAGCTTGTGGGGGGACGAGCAGTACTTC. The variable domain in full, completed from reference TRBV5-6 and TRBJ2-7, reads DAGVTQSPTHLIKTRGQQVTLRCSPKSGHDTVSWYQQALGQGPQFIFQYYEEEERQRGNFPDRFSGHQFPNYSSELNVNALLLGDSALYLCASSLWGDEQYFGPGTRLTVT.

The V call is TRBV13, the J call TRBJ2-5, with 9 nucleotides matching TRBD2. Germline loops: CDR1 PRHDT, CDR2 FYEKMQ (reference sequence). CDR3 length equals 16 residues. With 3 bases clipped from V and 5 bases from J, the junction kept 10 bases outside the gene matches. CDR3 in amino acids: CASSLRREGFSETQYF. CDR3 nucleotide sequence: TGTGCCAGCAGCTTGAGGCGGGAGGGCTTTTCGGAGACCCAGTACTTC.

This CDR3 is CASSPLRDRGDTIYF. CDR3 nucleotides: TGTGCCAGCTCACCTCTCCGGGACAGGGGTGACACCATATATTTT. The chain carries TRBV18 and TRBJ1-3; 10 bases are a match to TRBD1. The CDR3 totals 15 residues. Germline-derived CDR1 and CDR2 are KGHSH and LQKENI. Germline trimming cut 3 bases from V and 8 bases from J; bases unmatched to any gene: 7.

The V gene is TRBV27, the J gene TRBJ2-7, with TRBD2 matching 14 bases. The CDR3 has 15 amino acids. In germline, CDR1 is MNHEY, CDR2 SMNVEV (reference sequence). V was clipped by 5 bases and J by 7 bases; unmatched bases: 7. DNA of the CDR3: TGTGCCAGCAGTCCGGGACTAGCGGGAGTTGGGGAGCAGTACTTC. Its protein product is CASSPGLAGVGEQYF.

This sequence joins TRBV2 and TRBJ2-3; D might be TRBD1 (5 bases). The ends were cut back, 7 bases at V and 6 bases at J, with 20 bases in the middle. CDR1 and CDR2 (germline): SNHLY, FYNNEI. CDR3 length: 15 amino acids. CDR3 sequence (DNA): TGTGCCAGCACTGGCGGCCAGGGATCTTGGGATACGCAGTATTTT. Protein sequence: CASTGGQGSWDTQYF.

The DNA for the CDR3 is TGTGCCAGCAGTTCGACAGGGGGAGGGTATAGCAATCAGCCCCAGCATTTT. Protein product: CASSSTGGGYSNQPQHF. The chain employs TRBV28 and TRBJ1-5; 9 bases line up with TRBD1. Germline lookup yields CDR1 MDHEN and CDR2 SYDVKM. The V gene end was trimmed by 4 bases and the J gene end by 0 bases; junction bases not matched to a gene: 7. The CDR3 is 17 amino acids.

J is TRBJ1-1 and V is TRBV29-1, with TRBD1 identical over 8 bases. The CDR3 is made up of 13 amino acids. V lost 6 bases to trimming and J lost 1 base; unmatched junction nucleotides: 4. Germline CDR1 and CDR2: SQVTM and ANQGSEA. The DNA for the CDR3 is TGCAGCGTGAAAGGACAGGGGAACACTGAAGCTTTCTTT. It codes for CSVKGQGNTEAFF.

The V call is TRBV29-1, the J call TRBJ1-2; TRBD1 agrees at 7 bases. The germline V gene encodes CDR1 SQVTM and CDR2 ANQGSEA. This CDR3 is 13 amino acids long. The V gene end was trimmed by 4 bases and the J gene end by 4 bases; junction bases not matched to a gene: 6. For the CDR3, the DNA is TGCAGCGTTGGGGAGACAGGGACCTATGGCTACACCTTC. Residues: CSVGETGTYGYTF.

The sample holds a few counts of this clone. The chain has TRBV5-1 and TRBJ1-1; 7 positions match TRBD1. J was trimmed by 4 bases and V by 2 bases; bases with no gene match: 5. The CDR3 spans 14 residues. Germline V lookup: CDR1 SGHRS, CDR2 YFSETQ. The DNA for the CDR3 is TGCGCCAGCAGCTTAACAGGGGTGGGCACTGAAGCTTTCTTT. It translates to CASSLTGVGTEAFF.